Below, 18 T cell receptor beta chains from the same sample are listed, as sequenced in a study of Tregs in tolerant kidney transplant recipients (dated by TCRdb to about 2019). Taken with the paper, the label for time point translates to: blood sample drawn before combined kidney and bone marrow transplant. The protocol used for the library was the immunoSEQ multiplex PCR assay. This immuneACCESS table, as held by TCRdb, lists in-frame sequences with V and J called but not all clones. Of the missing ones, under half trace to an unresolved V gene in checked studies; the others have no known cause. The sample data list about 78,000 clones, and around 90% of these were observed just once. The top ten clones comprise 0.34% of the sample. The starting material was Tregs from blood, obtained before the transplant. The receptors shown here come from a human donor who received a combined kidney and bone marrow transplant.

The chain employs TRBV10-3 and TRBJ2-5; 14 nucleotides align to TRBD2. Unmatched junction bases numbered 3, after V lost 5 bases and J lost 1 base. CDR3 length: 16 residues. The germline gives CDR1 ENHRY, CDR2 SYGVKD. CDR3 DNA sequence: TGTGCCATCAGTCCGGGACTAGCGGGGGTCCAAGAGACCCAGTACTTC. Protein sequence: CAISPGLAGVQETQYF.

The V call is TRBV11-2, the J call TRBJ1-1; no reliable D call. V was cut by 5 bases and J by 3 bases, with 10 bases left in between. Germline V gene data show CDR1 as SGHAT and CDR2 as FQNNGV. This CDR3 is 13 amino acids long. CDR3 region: CASSIIRDTEAFF. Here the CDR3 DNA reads TGTGCCAGCAGCATAATCAGAGACACTGAAGCTTTCTTT.

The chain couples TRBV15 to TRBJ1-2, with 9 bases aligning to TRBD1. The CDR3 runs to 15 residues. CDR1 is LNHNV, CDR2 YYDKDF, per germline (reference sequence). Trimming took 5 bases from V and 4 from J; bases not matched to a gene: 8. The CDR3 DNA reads TGTGCCACCAGCTCCCCGACAGGGGGAGCCTATGGCTACACCTTC. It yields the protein CATSSPTGGAYGYTF.

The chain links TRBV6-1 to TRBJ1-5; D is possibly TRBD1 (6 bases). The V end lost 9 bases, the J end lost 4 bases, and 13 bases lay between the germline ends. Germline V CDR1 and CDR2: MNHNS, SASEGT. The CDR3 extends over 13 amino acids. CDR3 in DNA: TGTGCCAGTCACAGGGACATGAATCAGCCCCAGCATTTT. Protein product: CASHRDMNQPQHF.

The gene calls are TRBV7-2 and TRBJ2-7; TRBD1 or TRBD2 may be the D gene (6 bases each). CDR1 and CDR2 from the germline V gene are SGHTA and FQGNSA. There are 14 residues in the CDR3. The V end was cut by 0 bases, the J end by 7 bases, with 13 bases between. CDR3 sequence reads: CASSLARGAREQYF. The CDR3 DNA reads TGTGCCAGCAGCTTAGCGAGGGGGGCGAGGGAGCAGTACTTC.

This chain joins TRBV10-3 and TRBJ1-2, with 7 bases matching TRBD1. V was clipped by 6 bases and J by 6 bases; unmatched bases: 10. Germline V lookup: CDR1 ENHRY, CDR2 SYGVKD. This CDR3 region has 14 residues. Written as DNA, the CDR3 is TGTGCCATCAGCCCGGGACAGTTCCTCGATGGCTACACCTTC. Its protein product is CAISPGQFLDGYTF.

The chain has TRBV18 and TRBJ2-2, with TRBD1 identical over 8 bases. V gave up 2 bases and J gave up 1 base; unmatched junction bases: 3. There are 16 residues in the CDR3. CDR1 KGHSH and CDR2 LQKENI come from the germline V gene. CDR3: CASSPWDRRNTGELFF. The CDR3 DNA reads TGTGCCAGCTCACCATGGGACAGGAGGAACACCGGGGAGCTGTTTTTT.

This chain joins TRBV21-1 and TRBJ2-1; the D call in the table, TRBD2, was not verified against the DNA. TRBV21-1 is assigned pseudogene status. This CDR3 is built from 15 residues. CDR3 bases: TGTGCCAGCAGCAAAGGCCTAAACCAAGACTATGAGCAGTTCTTC. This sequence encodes CASSKGLNQDYEQFF.

CDR3 region: CASSWMINMNTEAFF. Here the CDR3 DNA reads TGTGCCAGCAGCTGGATGATCAATATGAACACTGAAGCTTTCTTT. The gene calls are TRBV28 and TRBJ1-1; D call uncertain. Deletions cut 6 bases from V and 0 bases from J, with 14 bases between. The CDR3 covers 15 residues. Germline-derived CDR1 and CDR2 are MDHEN and SYDVKM. The full variable domain, its missing parts supplied by reference TRBV28 and TRBJ1-1, is DVKVTQSSRYLVKRTGEKVFLECVQDMDHENMFWYRQDPGLGLRLIYFSYDVKMKEKGDIPEGYSVSREKKERFSLILESASTNQTSMYLCASSWMINMNTEAFFGQGTRLTVV.

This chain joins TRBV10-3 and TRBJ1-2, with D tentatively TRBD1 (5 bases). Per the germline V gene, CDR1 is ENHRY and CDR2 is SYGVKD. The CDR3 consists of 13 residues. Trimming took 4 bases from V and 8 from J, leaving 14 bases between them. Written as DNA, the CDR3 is TGTGCCATCAGTGCGGGCAGGGAAGAGGGCTACACCTTC. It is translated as CAISAGREEGYTF.

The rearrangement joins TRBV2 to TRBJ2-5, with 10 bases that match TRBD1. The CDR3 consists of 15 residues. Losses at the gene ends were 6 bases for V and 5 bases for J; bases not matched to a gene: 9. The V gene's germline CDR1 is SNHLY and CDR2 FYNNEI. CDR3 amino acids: CASSSGTGVRETQYF. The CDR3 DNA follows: TGTGCCAGCAGCTCCGGGACAGGGGTTAGGGAGACCCAGTACTTC.

Written as DNA, the CDR3 is TGTGCCAGCAAGGCTCGACAGGGTGTAGGCGAGCAGTACTTC. It is translated as CASKARQGVGEQYF. The chain carries TRBV2 and TRBJ2-7, with 7 bases fitting TRBD1. Trimming cost V 7 bases and J 6 bases; bases outside gene matches: 12. The CDR3 runs 14 residues. Germline V lookup: CDR1 SNHLY, CDR2 FYNNEI.

CDR3 region: CASSLQGPNTGELFF. The DNA for the CDR3 is TGTGCCAGCAGTCTACAGGGGCCTAACACCGGGGAGCTGTTTTTT. V is TRBV28 and J is TRBJ2-2, with TRBD1 matching over 7 bases. In germline, CDR1 is MDHEN, CDR2 SYDVKM. The CDR3 is 15 amino acids. The ends lost 5 bases at V and 2 bases at J; junction bases unmatched: 5.

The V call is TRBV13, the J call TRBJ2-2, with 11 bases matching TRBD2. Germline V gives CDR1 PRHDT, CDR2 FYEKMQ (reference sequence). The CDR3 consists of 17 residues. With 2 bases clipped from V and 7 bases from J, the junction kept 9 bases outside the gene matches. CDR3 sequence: CASSLRLAGTEVGELFF. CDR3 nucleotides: TGTGCCAGCAGCTTAAGACTAGCGGGAACGGAAGTCGGGGAGCTGTTTTTT.

The CDR3 here is CASSPWSSGNEQYF. The DNA of the CDR3 is TGTGCCAGCAGTCCGTGGAGTAGCGGGAACGAGCAGTACTTC. The chain joins TRBV28 to TRBJ2-7; 8 nucleotides line up with TRBD2. Germline-derived CDR1 and CDR2 are MDHEN and SYDVKM. V gave up 5 bases and J gave up 5 bases; unmatched junction bases: 8. CDR3 length: 14 residues.

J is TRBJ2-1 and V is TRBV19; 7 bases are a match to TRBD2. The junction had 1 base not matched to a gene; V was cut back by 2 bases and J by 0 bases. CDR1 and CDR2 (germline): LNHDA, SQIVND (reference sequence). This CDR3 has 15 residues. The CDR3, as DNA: TGTGCCAGTAGTATACCGGGGGGCTCCTACAATGAGCAGTTCTTC. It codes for CASSIPGGSYNEQFF.

Here the CDR3 DNA reads TGTGCCAGCAGCCGTAGGACAGGGCTCAACACCGGGGAGCTGTTTTTT. It specifies CASSRRTGLNTGELFF. The chain employs TRBV5-6 and TRBJ2-2, with TRBD1 matching over 8 bases. In germline, CDR1 is SGHDT, CDR2 YYEEEE. This CDR3 region has 16 residues. V dropped 4 bases and J dropped 2; count of bases not matched to a gene: 7.

The CDR3 DNA is TGTGCCAGCAGCCGGAACCCGGGACAGCCTTTCATGAACACTGAAGCTTTCTTT. This translates into CASSRNPGQPFMNTEAFF. The rearrangement joins TRBV7-2 to TRBJ1-1, with 7 bases fitting TRBD1. This CDR3 spans 18 amino acids. CDR1 and CDR2 from the germline V gene are SGHTA and FQGNSA. The junction had 15 bases not matched to a gene; V was cut back by 5 bases and J by 0 bases.